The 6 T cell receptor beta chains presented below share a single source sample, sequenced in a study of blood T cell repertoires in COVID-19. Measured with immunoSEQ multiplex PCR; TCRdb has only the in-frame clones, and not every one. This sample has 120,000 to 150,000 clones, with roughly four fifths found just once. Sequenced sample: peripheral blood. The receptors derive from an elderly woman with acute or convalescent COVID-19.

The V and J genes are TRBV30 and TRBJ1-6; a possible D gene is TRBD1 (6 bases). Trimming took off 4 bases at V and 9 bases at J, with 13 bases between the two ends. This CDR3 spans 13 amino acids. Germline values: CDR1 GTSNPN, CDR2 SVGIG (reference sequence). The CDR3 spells CAWTGRGFSPLHF. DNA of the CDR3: TGTGCCTGGACTGGCAGGGGATTTTCACCCCTCCACTTT.

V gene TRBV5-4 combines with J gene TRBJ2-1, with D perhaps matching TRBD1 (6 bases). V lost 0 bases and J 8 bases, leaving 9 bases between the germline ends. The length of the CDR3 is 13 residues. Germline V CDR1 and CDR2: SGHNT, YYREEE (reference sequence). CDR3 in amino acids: CASSLAGADEQFF. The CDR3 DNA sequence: TGTGCCAGCAGCTTGGCAGGGGCCGATGAGCAGTTCTTC.

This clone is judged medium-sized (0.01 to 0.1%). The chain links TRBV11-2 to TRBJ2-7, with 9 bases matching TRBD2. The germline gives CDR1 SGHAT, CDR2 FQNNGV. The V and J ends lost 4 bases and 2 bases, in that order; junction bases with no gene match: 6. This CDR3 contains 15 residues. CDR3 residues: CASSWHLAGTYEQYF. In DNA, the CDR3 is TGTGCCAGCAGCTGGCATCTAGCGGGAACCTACGAGCAGTACTTC.

CDR3 nucleotides: TGTGCCAGCAGCGTACAGGGGGCGGTCGGAAACACCATATATTTT. Protein sequence: CASSVQGAVGNTIYF. The chain combines TRBV9 with TRBJ1-3; 8 bases map to TRBD1. J gave up 4 bases and V 1 base, and 4 bases lay outside the gene matches. CDR3 length: 15 amino acids. Germline CDR1 is SGDLS and CDR2 is YYNGEE.

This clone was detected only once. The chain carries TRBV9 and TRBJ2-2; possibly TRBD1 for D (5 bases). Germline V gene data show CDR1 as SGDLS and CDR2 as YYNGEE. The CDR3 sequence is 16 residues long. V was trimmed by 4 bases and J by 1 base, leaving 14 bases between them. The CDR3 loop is CASSRILQENTGELFF. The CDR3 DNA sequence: TGTGCCAGCAGCAGAATTTTACAGGAGAACACCGGGGAGCTGTTTTTT.

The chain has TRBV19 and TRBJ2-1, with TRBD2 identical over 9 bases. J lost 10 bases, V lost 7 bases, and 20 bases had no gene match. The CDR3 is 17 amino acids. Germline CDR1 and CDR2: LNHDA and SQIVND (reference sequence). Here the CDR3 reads CASTHRIAGVFRVEQFF. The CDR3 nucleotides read TGTGCCAGTACTCATAGGATAGCGGGGGTCTTTAGGGTCGAGCAGTTCTTC.